This T cell receptor (beta chain) is drawn from a study of shared clonotypes between healthy human individuals. Study-wide results and caveats: Specimens sampled were limited to blood, with tissue repertoires likely differing.

Profiling relied on immunoSEQ multiplex PCR, and the TCRdb table lists in-frame clones only, not all of them. The sample contains millions of clones, about 95% of which appear only once. CDR3 size: 16 residues. CDR1 SGHTA and CDR2 FQGNSA come from the germline V gene. Trimming at V came to 7 bases and at J to 4 bases, leaving 11 bases not matched to a gene. In regard to this clone: The antigen is undetermined.

The sequence came from a man aged 18-30 years in good health. The chain combines TRBV7-2 with TRBJ2-2; 8 nucleotides match TRBD1. The sample taken for sequencing was naive CD4+ T cells sorted from blood. Subset of the sample: CD45RA+ positively selected. CDR3 residues: CASTKRDRQITGELFF. CDR3 coding DNA: TGTGCCAGCACCAAGAGGGACAGGCAGATCACCGGGGAGCTGTTTTTT.